This section outlines one TCR beta chain sequence together with its context. Sequencing used immunoSEQ multiplex PCR; TCRdb keeps in-frame clones, though not all of them. The sample includes around 65,000 clones, roughly 90% of them seen just once. The ends lost 5 bases at V and 0 bases at J; junction bases unmatched: 9. The germline CDR1 and CDR2 sequences are SEHNR and FQNEAQ (reference sequence). This CDR3 has 18 amino acids. This entry comes from a study of OX40 agonist ivuxolimab in advanced cancers. This TCR was recovered from an adult with an advanced solid tumor such as melanoma, head and neck, liver or kidney cancer. The V and J genes are TRBV7-9 and TRBJ2-1; 11 bases agree with TRBD2. The source material was CD4+ or CD8+ T cells sorted from blood, sampled in a trial of the OX40 agonist ivuxolimab. This CDR3 is CASSNPGLAGTSYNEQFF. Written as DNA, the CDR3 is TGTGCCAGCAGCAACCCAGGACTAGCGGGCACCTCCTACAATGAGCAGTTCTTC.